Listed here are 9 T cell receptor beta chains from one sample, sequenced in a study of T cells in Graves' hyperthyroidism and ophthalmopathy. What was amplified from RNA transcripts were TCR beta CDR3 regions. First-round RT-PCR with HTBI primers amplified the TCR CDR3 region. TCRdb recomputed calls from the multiplex PCR reads with MiXCR, one row per CDR3 protein. The data show 500,000 to 650,000 distinct CDR3 sequences, approximately 20% seen once. The specimen was blood. The receptors shown here come from a man aged 40-55 years with Graves' ophthalmopathy.

For this clonotype: A clone one base away is much larger, so this may be a read error. V and J are TRBV20-1 and TRBJ2-7; D tentatively fits TRBD1 or TRBD2 (6 bases each). The V gene's germline CDR1 is DFQATT and CDR2 SNEGSKA (reference sequence). CDR3 length equals 12 residues. CDR3 DNA sequence: TGCAGTGCTCCGAGGGGGGCCTACGCGCAGTACTTC. Protein product: CSAPRGAYAQYF.

This chain connects TRBV28 to TRBJ2-5; TRBD2 agrees at 8 bases. Trimming took 6 bases from V and 1 from J; bases not matched to a gene: 7. The CDR3 contains 15 residues. Germline lookup yields CDR1 MDHEN and CDR2 SYDVKM. CDR3 sequence: CASSTVAGIQETQYF. The CDR3 bases are TGTGCCAGCAGCACAGTAGCGGGAATCCAAGAGACCCAGTACTTC.

In this sample, this clonotype turned up a few times. The chain combines TRBV4-2 with TRBJ2-7; 7 bases are a match to TRBD2. The CDR3 consists of 13 residues. J was trimmed by 7 bases and V by 4 bases; bases with no gene match: 7. Per germline, CDR1 LGHNA and CDR2 YNFKEQ. The CDR3 coding sequence is TGTGCCAGCAGCCCGAGAGGAGCGGGGGAGCAGTACTTC. Protein sequence: CASSPRGAGEQYF.

This clonotype was seen repeatedly, ten times or more. CDR3 loop: CASSFRGALEQYF. The CDR3 region has the DNA TGTGCCAGCAGTTTTAGAGGGGCCCTCGAGCAGTACTTC. The V and J genes are TRBV28 and TRBJ2-7; D possibly uses TRBD1 or TRBD2 (5 bases each). V was cut by 3 bases and J by 6 bases, with 12 bases left in between. This CDR3 is built from 13 residues. CDR1 MDHEN and CDR2 SYDVKM come from the germline V gene.

The chain recombines TRBV2 with TRBJ1-5, with 11 nucleotides matching TRBD1. CDR1 and CDR2 from the germline V gene are SNHLY and FYNNEI. Trimming at V came to 4 bases and at J to 7 bases, leaving 3 bases not matched to a gene. The CDR3 runs 14 residues. The CDR3 region is CASSGTGGGQPQHF. The CDR3 region has the DNA TGTGCCAGCAGTGGGACAGGGGGCGGGCAGCCCCAGCATTTT.

This clonotype was recorded many times. The V call is TRBV20-1, the J call TRBJ2-2; 7 nucleotides agree with TRBD1. CDR1 is DFQATT, CDR2 SNEGSKA, per germline (reference sequence). This CDR3 comprises 15 residues. Trimming at V came to 0 bases and at J to 3 bases, leaving 4 bases not matched to a gene. In nucleotides, the CDR3 is TGCAGTGCTAGAGATCTTACAGGGGACACCGGGGAGCTGTTTTTT. It is translated as CSARDLTGDTGELFF.

This clonotype was counted a few times. The V gene is TRBV3-1, the J gene TRBJ1-2; maybe TRBD1 (5 bases). Germline lookup yields CDR1 LGHDT and CDR2 YNNKEL (reference sequence). Trimming cost V 0 bases and J 7 bases, with 15 bases left between them. The CDR3 is 15 amino acids. The CDR3 region is CASSQDDRAGPGYTF. The CDR3 nucleotides are TGTGCCAGCAGCCAAGATGATCGGGCAGGGCCTGGCTACACCTTC.

The chain employs TRBV10-3 and TRBJ2-1; D call uncertain. The V and J ends lost 5 bases and 4 bases respectively, with 6 bases between them. Germline V gives CDR1 ENHRY, CDR2 SYGVKD. The CDR3 is 12 amino acids. The CDR3 here is CAISPLYNEQFF. The CDR3 DNA sequence: TGTGCCATCAGTCCCCTTTACAATGAGCAGTTCTTC.

This sequence joins TRBV5-5 and TRBJ2-7, with 11 bases lining up with TRBD2. Germline-derived CDR1 and CDR2 are SGHKS and YYEKEE (reference sequence). V shed 3 bases and J 3 bases; nucleotides not matched to a gene: 5. The CDR3 is 15 amino acids. CDR3 bases: TGTGCCAGCAGCTCAGGGACTAGCGGCTTCTACGAGCAGTACTTC. This gives the protein CASSSGTSGFYEQYF.